This T cell receptor (beta chain) comes out of a study of T cell repertoires in cytomegalovirus infection. In the study overall: Public signatures in TCR beta pointed to CMV infection and matching HLA type.

A single record per CDR3 protein comes from TCRdb applying MiXCR to the reads. Of approximately 120,000 distinct CDR3 sequences listed, approximately 28% are singletons. Study-level points and caveats: Clonotype analysis showed dominance of the ex vivo response by HLA-C-restricted CMV-specific TCR beta clonotypes.

CDR1 and CDR2 from the germline V gene are LGHDT and YNNKEL (reference sequence). Trimming left V 1 base short and J 8 bases short, with 17 bases between. The CDR3 covers 15 residues. About this clonotype itself: The antigen is not known.

Source: CD8+ T cells from cultured PBMCs, taken from culture after CMV antigen stimulation. The V and J genes are TRBV3-1 and TRBJ1-2; possibly TRBD1 for D (5 bases). This receptor was obtained from a human donor in good health (CMV status not recorded). Some clones in this sample may be carry-over from other donors' samples. CDR3 nucleotide sequence: TGTGCCAGCAGCCAAGGGGGGGTGTCGCTTCGGGGCTACACCTTC. Amino acids: CASSQGGVSLRGYTF.